Listed below are T cell receptor beta chains from one sample, sequenced in a study of shared clonotypes between healthy human individuals. TCRdb's copy holds only in-frame clones and misses some; the assay was immunoSEQ multiplex PCR. The table shows over a million clones, with 75% to 80% occurring only once. Material: memory CD4+ T cells from PBMCs. Source of these receptors: a young man in good health. Some clones in this sample may be carry-over from other donors' samples. Each CDR3 is given with its conserved first and last residue. A D gene is named only where the DNA matches it firmly. Only some rows state a clone size, as once, few, many or a class for expanded clones.

J gene: TRBJ2-1
D gene: TRBD2
CDR3 length: 17
V gene: TRBV2
clone size: NA
CDR3 protein: CASSEARGGRVPREQFF
CDR3 DNA: TGTGCCAGCAGTGAAGCGCGCGGGGGGCGGGTCCCGCGTGAGCAGTTCTTC

J gene: TRBJ1-4
D gene: NA
CDR3 length: 14
V gene: TRBV7-9
clone size: NA
CDR3 protein: CAGSPRGDNEKLFF
CDR3 DNA: TGTGCCGGCAGTCCCCGGGGAGATAATGAAAAACTGTTTTTT

J gene: TRBJ1-5
D gene: NA
CDR3 length: 17
V gene: TRBV4-1
clone size: NA
CDR3 protein: CASSHSPEAYSNQPQHF
CDR3 DNA: TGCGCCAGCAGCCATTCCCCAGAGGCCTATAGCAATCAGCCCCAGCATTTT

J gene: TRBJ1-4
D gene: TRBD1
CDR3 length: 14
V gene: TRBV28
clone size: NA
CDR3 protein: CASWDRGRGEKLFF
CDR3 DNA: TGTGCCAGCTGGGACAGGGGGCGGGGTGAAAAACTGTTTTTT

J gene: TRBJ2-3
D gene: NA
CDR3 length: 15
V gene: TRBV4-2
clone size: NA
CDR3 protein: CASSQDPISTDTQYF
CDR3 DNA: TGTGCCAGCAGCCAAGACCCCATTAGCACAGATACGCAGTATTTT

J gene: TRBJ2-7
D gene: NA
CDR3 length: 14
V gene: TRBV28
clone size: NA
CDR3 protein: CASSLNQGYYEQYF
CDR3 DNA: TGTGCCAGCAGCCTGAATCAAGGATATTACGAGCAGTACTTC

J gene: TRBJ1-3
D gene: NA
CDR3 length: 15
V gene: TRBV28
clone size: NA
CDR3 protein: CASSPGSGVGNTIYF
CDR3 DNA: TGTGCCAGCAGCCCAGGATCTGGGGTCGGAAACACCATATATTTT

J gene: TRBJ2-7
D gene: TRBD1
CDR3 length: 13
V gene: TRBV11-2
clone size: NA
CDR3 protein: CASSSTGVYEQYF
CDR3 DNA: TGTGCCAGCAGCTCCACAGGGGTGTACGAGCAGTACTTC

J gene: TRBJ2-3
D gene: TRBD1
CDR3 length: 15
V gene: TRBV7-3
clone size: few
CDR3 protein: CASSPDRGSTDTQYF
CDR3 DNA: TGTGCCAGCAGCCCTGACAGGGGGAGCACAGATACGCAGTATTTT

J gene: TRBJ1-4
D gene: TRBD1
CDR3 length: 13
V gene: TRBV6-6
clone size: once
CDR3 protein: CASTQGGFEKLFF
CDR3 DNA: TGTGCCAGCACCCAGGGGGGGTTCGAAAAACTGTTTTTT

J gene: TRBJ2-1
D gene: NA
CDR3 length: 14
V gene: TRBV6-5
clone size: many
CDR3 protein: CASKTGGDYNEQFF
CDR3 DNA: TGTGCCTCTAAAACAGGGGGGGACTACAATGAGCAGTTCTTC

J gene: TRBJ2-2
D gene: TRBD2
CDR3 length: 14
V gene: TRBV29-1
clone size: NA
CDR3 protein: CSVQLAGNTGELFF
CDR3 DNA: TGCAGCGTGCAACTAGCGGGAAACACCGGGGAGCTGTTTTTT

J gene: TRBJ2-7
D gene: NA
CDR3 length: 13
V gene: TRBV4-1
clone size: once
CDR3 protein: CASSQDTFYEQYF
CDR3 DNA: TGCGCCAGCAGCCAGGATACTTTTTACGAGCAGTACTTC

J gene: TRBJ2-5
D gene: TRBD2
CDR3 length: 14
V gene: TRBV11-2
clone size: NA
CDR3 protein: CASSPEREGGTQYF
CDR3 DNA: TGTGCCAGCAGCCCCGAGCGGGAGGGGGGGACCCAGTACTTC

J gene: TRBJ2-5
D gene: NA
CDR3 length: 12
V gene: TRBV10-3
clone size: NA
CDR3 protein: CAISESKETQYF
CDR3 DNA: TGTGCCATCAGTGAGTCGAAAGAGACCCAGTACTTC

J gene: TRBJ1-1
D gene: NA
CDR3 length: 11
V gene: TRBV6-5
clone size: NA
CDR3 protein: CASSFWTEAFF
CDR3 DNA: TGTGCCAGCAGTTTCTGGACTGAAGCTTTCTTT

J gene: TRBJ2-3
D gene: TRBD1
CDR3 length: 16
V gene: TRBV5-1
clone size: NA
CDR3 protein: CASRVGDRGLSDTQYF
CDR3 DNA: TGCGCCAGCAGAGTGGGTGACAGGGGTCTTTCAGATACGCAGTATTTT

J gene: TRBJ2-5
D gene: TRBD2
CDR3 length: 17
V gene: TRBV5-5
clone size: many
CDR3 protein: CASSFSRLAGVRETQYF
CDR3 DNA: TGTGCCAGCAGCTTTTCACGACTAGCGGGAGTGCGAGAGACCCAGTACTTC

J gene: TRBJ2-7
D gene: TRBD1
CDR3 length: 14
V gene: TRBV6-6
clone size: once
CDR3 protein: CASRAGTGGLGQYF
CDR3 DNA: TGTGCCAGCAGGGCCGGGACAGGGGGGCTTGGGCAGTACTTC

J gene: TRBJ1-6
D gene: NA
CDR3 length: 17
V gene: TRBV27
clone size: many
CDR3 protein: CASSSRIQRAVNSPLHF
CDR3 DNA: TGTGCCAGCAGTTCAAGAATTCAGAGGGCGGTCAATTCACCCCTCCACTTT

J gene: TRBJ1-3
D gene: NA
CDR3 length: 14
V gene: TRBV2
clone size: NA
CDR3 protein: CASSEVRARNTIYF
CDR3 DNA: TGTGCCAGCAGTGAGGTCAGAGCAAGAAACACCATATATTTT

J gene: TRBJ2-3
D gene: NA
CDR3 length: 12
V gene: TRBV7-6
clone size: few
CDR3 protein: CASSPAGDTQYF
CDR3 DNA: TGTGCCAGCAGCCCCGCGGGGGATACGCAGTATTTT

J gene: TRBJ2-5
D gene: NA
CDR3 length: 15
V gene: TRBV5-1
clone size: once
CDR3 protein: CASSLAAQGERTQYF
CDR3 DNA: TGCGCCAGCAGCTTGGCCGCACAGGGTGAACGGACCCAGTACTTC

J gene: TRBJ2-5
D gene: TRBD1
CDR3 length: 14
V gene: TRBV5-1
clone size: NA
CDR3 protein: CASSYKTGGETQYF
CDR3 DNA: TGCGCCAGCAGCTACAAGACAGGGGGGGAGACCCAGTACTTC

J gene: TRBJ1-2
D gene: TRBD1
CDR3 length: 15
V gene: TRBV7-2
clone size: NA
CDR3 protein: CASSPGQGSTYGYTF
CDR3 DNA: TGTGCCAGCAGCCCGGGACAGGGCTCGACCTATGGCTACACCTTC

J gene: TRBJ2-7
D gene: NA
CDR3 length: 16
V gene: TRBV4-2
clone size: NA
CDR3 protein: CASSQGGPSTYYEQYF
CDR3 DNA: TGTGCCAGCAGCCAAGGTGGTCCTAGCACTTACTACGAGCAGTACTTC

J gene: TRBJ2-3
D gene: TRBD1
CDR3 length: 17
V gene: TRBV19
clone size: NA
CDR3 protein: CASSIRTGRPGTDTQYF
CDR3 DNA: TGTGCCAGTAGTATAAGGACAGGGCGGCCTGGCACAGATACGCAGTATTTT

J gene: TRBJ1-2
D gene: NA
CDR3 length: 14
V gene: TRBV28
clone size: NA
CDR3 protein: CASSLPPGQKGYTF
CDR3 DNA: TGTGCCAGCAGTTTACCCCCGGGACAAAAAGGCTACACCTTC

J gene: TRBJ2-7
D gene: NA
CDR3 length: 14
V gene: TRBV9
clone size: NA
CDR3 protein: CASSGLSSGSEQYF
CDR3 DNA: TGTGCCAGCAGCGGCCTTTCTTCTGGGTCCGAGCAGTACTTC

J gene: TRBJ1-2
D gene: NA
CDR3 length: 13
V gene: TRBV7-9
clone size: NA
CDR3 protein: CASSYQRERGYTF
CDR3 DNA: TGTGCCAGCAGCTATCAGAGGGAAAGAGGCTACACCTTC

J gene: TRBJ2-5
D gene: NA
CDR3 length: 14
V gene: TRBV7-2
clone size: NA
CDR3 protein: CASSLWRVGETQYF
CDR3 DNA: TGTGCCAGCAGCTTATGGCGGGTGGGGGAGACCCAGTACTTC

J gene: TRBJ2-1
D gene: NA
CDR3 length: 11
V gene: TRBV30
clone size: NA
CDR3 protein: CAWSARNEQFF
CDR3 DNA: TGTGCCTGGAGTGCTCGTAATGAGCAGTTCTTC

J gene: TRBJ2-7
D gene: TRBD2
CDR3 length: 16
V gene: TRBV11-2
clone size: NA
CDR3 protein: CASSLSPSGRVYEQYF
CDR3 DNA: TGTGCCAGCAGCTTATCGCCTAGCGGGAGAGTCTACGAGCAGTACTTC

J gene: TRBJ1-1
D gene: TRBD1
CDR3 length: 15
V gene: TRBV7-8
clone size: few
CDR3 protein: CASSPRTGRSTEAFF
CDR3 DNA: TGTGCCAGCAGCCCACGGACAGGGCGAAGCACTGAAGCTTTCTTT

J gene: TRBJ1-2
D gene: TRBD1
CDR3 length: 13
V gene: TRBV2
clone size: NA
CDR3 protein: CASRGGTGDGYTF
CDR3 DNA: TGTGCCAGCAGGGGCGGGACAGGGGATGGCTACACCTTC

J gene: TRBJ2-5
D gene: NA
CDR3 length: 13
V gene: TRBV9
clone size: NA
CDR3 protein: CASSLGYQETQYF
CDR3 DNA: TGTGCCAGCAGCCTCGGGTACCAAGAGACCCAGTACTTC

J gene: TRBJ2-4
D gene: NA
CDR3 length: 12
V gene: TRBV29-1
clone size: NA
CDR3 protein: CSVALAKNIQYF
CDR3 DNA: TGCAGCGTTGCTCTAGCCAAAAACATTCAGTACTTC

J gene: TRBJ2-5
D gene: NA
CDR3 length: 13
V gene: TRBV5-6
clone size: few
CDR3 protein: CASSLVGGETQYF
CDR3 DNA: TGTGCCAGCAGCTTGGTCGGAGGGGAGACCCAGTACTTC

J gene: TRBJ2-5
D gene: NA
CDR3 length: 15
V gene: TRBV30
clone size: NA
CDR3 protein: CAWSVLGGYQETQYF
CDR3 DNA: TGTGCCTGGAGTGTACTAGGGGGATACCAAGAGACCCAGTACTTC

J gene: TRBJ1-1
D gene: NA
CDR3 length: 14
V gene: TRBV13
clone size: few
CDR3 protein: CASATPRPNTEAFF
CDR3 DNA: TGTGCCAGCGCCACCCCACGGCCGAACACTGAAGCTTTCTTT

J gene: TRBJ1-4
D gene: NA
CDR3 length: 14
V gene: TRBV28
clone size: NA
CDR3 protein: CASLGASGNEKLFF
CDR3 DNA: TGTGCCAGCCTCGGGGCCAGCGGGAATGAAAAACTGTTTTTT

J gene: TRBJ1-2
D gene: NA
CDR3 length: 13
V gene: TRBV5-6
clone size: NA
CDR3 protein: CASSPDVNYGYTF
CDR3 DNA: TGTGCCAGCAGCCCCGACGTGAACTATGGCTACACCTTC

J gene: TRBJ2-2
D gene: TRBD2
CDR3 length: 15
V gene: TRBV5-1
clone size: NA
CDR3 protein: CASSQTSLGTGELFF
CDR3 DNA: TGCGCCAGCAGCCAGACTAGCCTCGGCACCGGGGAGCTGTTTTTT

J gene: TRBJ1-2
D gene: TRBD1
CDR3 length: 13
V gene: TRBV19
clone size: NA
CDR3 protein: CASSGTGGYGYTF
CDR3 DNA: TGTGCCAGTAGTGGCACAGGGGGTTATGGCTACACCTTC

J gene: TRBJ1-4
D gene: TRBD1
CDR3 length: 16
V gene: TRBV5-1
clone size: few
CDR3 protein: CASSSGQGAYNEKLFF
CDR3 DNA: TGCGCCAGCAGTTCAGGACAGGGGGCATATAATGAAAAACTGTTTTTT

J gene: TRBJ2-5
D gene: NA
CDR3 length: 16
V gene: TRBV5-1
clone size: NA
CDR3 protein: CASSLPHLASQETQYF
CDR3 DNA: TGCGCCAGCAGCCTACCCCATCTAGCGTCCCAAGAGACCCAGTACTTC

J gene: TRBJ1-4
D gene: NA
CDR3 length: 14
V gene: TRBV9
clone size: NA
CDR3 protein: CASSDPRDHEKLFF
CDR3 DNA: TGTGCCAGCAGCGACCCCCGGGACCATGAAAAACTGTTTTTT

J gene: TRBJ1-2
D gene: NA
CDR3 length: 13
V gene: TRBV6-1
clone size: once
CDR3 protein: CASRALASDGYTF
CDR3 DNA: TGTGCCAGCAGGGCCTTAGCGAGCGATGGCTACACCTTC

J gene: TRBJ2-7
D gene: NA
CDR3 length: 13
V gene: TRBV27
clone size: NA
CDR3 protein: CASSLSIFYEQYF
CDR3 DNA: TGTGCCAGCAGTTTATCCATTTTCTACGAGCAGTACTTC

J gene: TRBJ2-1
D gene: NA
CDR3 length: 12
V gene: TRBV7-2
clone size: NA
CDR3 protein: CASSLEGDEQFF
CDR3 DNA: TGTGCCAGCAGCTTAGAAGGTGATGAGCAGTTCTTC

J gene: TRBJ1-2
D gene: NA
CDR3 length: 15
V gene: TRBV7-9
clone size: few
CDR3 protein: CASTQGRITNYGYTF
CDR3 DNA: TGTGCCAGCACCCAGGGGCGGATTACTAACTATGGCTACACCTTC

J gene: TRBJ2-5
D gene: TRBD2
CDR3 length: 19
V gene: TRBV9
clone size: NA
CDR3 protein: CASSVPRAGGGREGETQYF
CDR3 DNA: TGTGCCAGCAGCGTCCCGAGGGCCGGTGGCGGGAGGGAGGGGGAGACCCAGTACTTC

J gene: TRBJ2-5
D gene: TRBD2
CDR3 length: 15
V gene: TRBV5-6
clone size: once
CDR3 protein: CASSLSSGSRETQYF
CDR3 DNA: TGTGCCAGCAGCTTATCTAGCGGGAGTCGGGAGACCCAGTACTTC

J gene: TRBJ1-2
D gene: TRBD1
CDR3 length: 13
V gene: TRBV6-5
clone size: many
CDR3 protein: CASSPDRDAGYTF
CDR3 DNA: TGTGCCAGCAGTCCGGACAGGGATGCTGGCTACACCTTC

J gene: TRBJ2-7
D gene: TRBD2
CDR3 length: 14
V gene: TRBV28
clone size: NA
CDR3 protein: CASSIPGLFYEQYF
CDR3 DNA: TGTGCCAGCAGTATCCCGGGACTATTCTACGAGCAGTACTTC

J gene: TRBJ1-5
D gene: NA
CDR3 length: 12
V gene: TRBV6-1
clone size: NA
CDR3 protein: CASTTSNQPQHF
CDR3 DNA: TGTGCCAGCACAACCTCCAATCAGCCCCAGCATTTT

J gene: TRBJ2-5
D gene: NA
CDR3 length: 11
V gene: TRBV2
clone size: NA
CDR3 protein: CASKEGETQYF
CDR3 DNA: TGTGCCAGCAAGGAGGGGGAGACCCAGTACTTC

J gene: TRBJ2-7
D gene: NA
CDR3 length: 12
V gene: TRBV5-4
clone size: once
CDR3 protein: CASSLEQEVQYF
CDR3 DNA: TGTGCCAGCAGCCTGGAACAGGAGGTGCAGTACTTC

J gene: TRBJ1-2
D gene: NA
CDR3 length: 13
V gene: TRBV2
clone size: NA
CDR3 protein: CASSADFNYGYTF
CDR3 DNA: TGTGCCAGCAGCGCGGACTTTAACTATGGCTACACCTTC

J gene: TRBJ1-1
D gene: NA
CDR3 length: 15
V gene: TRBV5-4
clone size: NA
CDR3 protein: CASSLVGTVDTEAFF
CDR3 DNA: TGTGCCAGCAGCTTGGTAGGGACTGTGGACACTGAAGCTTTCTTT